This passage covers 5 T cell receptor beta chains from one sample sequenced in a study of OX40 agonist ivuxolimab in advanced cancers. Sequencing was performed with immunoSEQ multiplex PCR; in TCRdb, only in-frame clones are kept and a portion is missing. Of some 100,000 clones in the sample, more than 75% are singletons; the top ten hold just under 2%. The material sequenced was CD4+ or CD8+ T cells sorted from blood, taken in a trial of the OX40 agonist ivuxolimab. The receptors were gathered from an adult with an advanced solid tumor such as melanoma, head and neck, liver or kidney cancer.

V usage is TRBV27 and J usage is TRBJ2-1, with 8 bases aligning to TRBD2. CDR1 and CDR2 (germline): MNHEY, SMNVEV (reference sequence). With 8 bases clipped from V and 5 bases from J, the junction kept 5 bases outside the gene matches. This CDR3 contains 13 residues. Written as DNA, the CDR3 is TGTGCCAGCGGGACTAGTAATGACAATGAGCAGTTCTTC. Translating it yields CASGTSNDNEQFF.

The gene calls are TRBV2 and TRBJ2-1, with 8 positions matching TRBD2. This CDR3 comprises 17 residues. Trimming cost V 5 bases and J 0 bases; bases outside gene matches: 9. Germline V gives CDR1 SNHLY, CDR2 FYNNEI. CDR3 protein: CASSPFKTSGSYNEQFF. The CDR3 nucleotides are TGTGCCAGCAGTCCCTTCAAAACTAGCGGCTCCTACAATGAGCAGTTCTTC.

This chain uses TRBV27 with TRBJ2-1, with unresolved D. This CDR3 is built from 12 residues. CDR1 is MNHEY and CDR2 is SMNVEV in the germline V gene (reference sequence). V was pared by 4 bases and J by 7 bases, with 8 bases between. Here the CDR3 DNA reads TGTGCCAGCAGTTCCTTGGAAAATGAGCAGTTCTTC. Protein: CASSSLENEQFF.

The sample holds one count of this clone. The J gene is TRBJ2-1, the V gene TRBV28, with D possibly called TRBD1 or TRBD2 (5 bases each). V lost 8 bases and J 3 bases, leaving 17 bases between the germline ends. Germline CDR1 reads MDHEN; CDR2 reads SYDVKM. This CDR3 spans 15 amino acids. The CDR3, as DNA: TGTGCCAGCTCAGGGCCGGGGACCAACTACAATGAGCAGTTCTTC. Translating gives CASSGPGTNYNEQFF.

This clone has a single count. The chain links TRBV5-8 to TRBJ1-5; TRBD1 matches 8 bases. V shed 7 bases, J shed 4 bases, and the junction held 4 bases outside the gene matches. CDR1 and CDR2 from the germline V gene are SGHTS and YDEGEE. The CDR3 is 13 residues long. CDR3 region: CASPRGPNQPQHF. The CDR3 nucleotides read TGTGCCAGCCCCAGGGGGCCGAATCAGCCCCAGCATTTT.